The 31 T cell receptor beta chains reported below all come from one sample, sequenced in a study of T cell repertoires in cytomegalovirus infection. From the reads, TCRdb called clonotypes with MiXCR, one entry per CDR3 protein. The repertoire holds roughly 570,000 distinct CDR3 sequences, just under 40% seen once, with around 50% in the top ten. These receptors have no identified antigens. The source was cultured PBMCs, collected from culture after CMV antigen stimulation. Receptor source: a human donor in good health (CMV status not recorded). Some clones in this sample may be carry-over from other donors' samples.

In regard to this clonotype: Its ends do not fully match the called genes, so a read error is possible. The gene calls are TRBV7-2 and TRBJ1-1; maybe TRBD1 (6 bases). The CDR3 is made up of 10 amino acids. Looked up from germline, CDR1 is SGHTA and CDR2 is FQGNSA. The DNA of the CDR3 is TGTGCCAGCAGCTTGGGACACCCGTATTTT. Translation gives CASSLGHPYF.

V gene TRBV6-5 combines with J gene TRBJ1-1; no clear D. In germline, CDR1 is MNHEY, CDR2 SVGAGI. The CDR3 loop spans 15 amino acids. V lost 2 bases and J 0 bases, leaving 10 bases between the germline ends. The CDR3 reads CASSYEGSLNTEAFF. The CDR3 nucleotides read TGTGCCAGCAGTTACGAAGGGTCTTTGAACACTGAAGCTTTCTTT.

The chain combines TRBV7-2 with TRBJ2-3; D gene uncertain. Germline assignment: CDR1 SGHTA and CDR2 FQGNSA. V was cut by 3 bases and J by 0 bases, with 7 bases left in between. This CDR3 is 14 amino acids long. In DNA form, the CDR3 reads TGTGCCAGCAGCTTCGATCCCAGCACAGATACGCAGTATTTT. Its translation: CASSFDPSTDTQYF.

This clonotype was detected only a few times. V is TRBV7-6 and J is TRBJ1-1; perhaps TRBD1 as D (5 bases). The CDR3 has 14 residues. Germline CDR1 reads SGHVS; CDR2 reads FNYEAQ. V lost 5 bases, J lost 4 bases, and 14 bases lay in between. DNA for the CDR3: TGTGCCAGCAGCCCAGGGAGTTCGGGCACTGAAGCTTTCTTT. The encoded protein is CASSPGSSGTEAFF.

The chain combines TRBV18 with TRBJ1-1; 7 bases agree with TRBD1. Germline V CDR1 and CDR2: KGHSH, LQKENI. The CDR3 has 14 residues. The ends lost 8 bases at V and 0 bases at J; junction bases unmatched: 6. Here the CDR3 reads CASEHRGLNTEAFF. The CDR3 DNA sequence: TGTGCCAGCGAACACAGGGGATTGAACACTGAAGCTTTCTTT.

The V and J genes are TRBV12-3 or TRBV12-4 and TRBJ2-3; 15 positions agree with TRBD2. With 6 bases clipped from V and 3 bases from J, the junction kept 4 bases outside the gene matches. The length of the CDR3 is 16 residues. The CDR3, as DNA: TGTGCCAGCAGCCGCGGGACTAGCGGGGGGACAGATACGCAGTATTTT. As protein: CASSRGTSGGTDTQYF.

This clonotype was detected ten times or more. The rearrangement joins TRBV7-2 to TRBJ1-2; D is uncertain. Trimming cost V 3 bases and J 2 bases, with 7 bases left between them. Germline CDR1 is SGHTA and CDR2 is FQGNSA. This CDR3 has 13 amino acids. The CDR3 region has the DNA TGTGCCAGCAGCTTGGAGGGAAACTATGGCTACACCTTC. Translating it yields CASSLEGNYGYTF.

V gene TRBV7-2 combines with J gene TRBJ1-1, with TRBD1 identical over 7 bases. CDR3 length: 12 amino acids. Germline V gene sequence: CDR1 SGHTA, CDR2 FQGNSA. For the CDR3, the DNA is TGTGCTAATAGTTTTGAGACAGGGTGGGCTTTCTTT. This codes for CANSFETGWAFF.

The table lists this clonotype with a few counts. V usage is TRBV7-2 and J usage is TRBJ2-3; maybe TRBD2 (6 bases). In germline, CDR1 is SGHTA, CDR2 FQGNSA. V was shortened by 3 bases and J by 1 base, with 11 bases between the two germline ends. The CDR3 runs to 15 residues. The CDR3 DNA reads TGTGCCAGCAGCTTCTGGGGCGGGGGCACAGATACGCAGTATTTT. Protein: CASSFWGGGTDTQYF.

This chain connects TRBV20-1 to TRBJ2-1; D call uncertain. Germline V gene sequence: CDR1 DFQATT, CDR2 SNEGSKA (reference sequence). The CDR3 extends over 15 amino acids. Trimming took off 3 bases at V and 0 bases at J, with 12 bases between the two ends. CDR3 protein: CSARGGILSYNEQFF. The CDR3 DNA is TGCAGTGCTAGGGGTGGGATCCTCTCCTACAATGAGCAGTTCTTC.

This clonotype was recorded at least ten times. The CDR3: CASSPETGGREQYF. CDR3 nucleotide sequence: TGTGCCAGCAGCCCTGAAACAGGGGGCAGGGAGCAGTACTTC. The chain recombines TRBV7-2 with TRBJ2-7; 9 nucleotides align to TRBD1. The CDR3 totals 14 residues. Germline-derived CDR1 and CDR2 are SGHTA and FQGNSA. The junction had 9 bases not matched to a gene; V was cut back by 5 bases and J by 7 bases. Combining the CDR3 with reference TRBV7-2 and TRBJ2-7 gives the whole variable domain GAGVSQSPSNKVTEKGKDVELRCDPISGHTALYWYRQSLGQGLEFLIYFQGNSAPDKSGLPSDRFSAERTGGSVSTLTIQRTQQEDSAVYLCASSPETGGREQYFGPGTRLTVT.

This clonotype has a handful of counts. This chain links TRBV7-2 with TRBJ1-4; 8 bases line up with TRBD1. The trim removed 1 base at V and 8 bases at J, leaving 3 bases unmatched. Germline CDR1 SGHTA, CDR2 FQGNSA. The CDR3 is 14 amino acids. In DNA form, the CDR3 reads TGTGCCAGCAGCTTAGACAGGGGGATGGAAAAACTGTTTTTT. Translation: CASSLDRGMEKLFF.

The DNA of the CDR3 is TGTGCCAGCAGTACACGAAGGACTAGCGGACCCTTGGAGGAGACCCAGTACTTC. Encoded protein: CASSTRRTSGPLEETQYF. The chain uses TRBV27 and TRBJ2-5; 10 nucleotides agree with TRBD2. The CDR3 has 18 residues. Germline CDR1 is MNHEY and CDR2 is SMNVEV (reference sequence). V dropped 5 bases and J dropped 5; count of bases not matched to a gene: 17.

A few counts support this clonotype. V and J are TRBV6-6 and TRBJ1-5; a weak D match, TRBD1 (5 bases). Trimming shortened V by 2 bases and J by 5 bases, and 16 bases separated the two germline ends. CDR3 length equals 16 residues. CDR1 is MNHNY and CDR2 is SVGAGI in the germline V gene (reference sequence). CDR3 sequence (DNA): TGTGCCAGCAGTTACCGGCAAGGGGAACGGTATCAGCCCCAGCATTTT. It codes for CASSYRQGERYQPQHF.

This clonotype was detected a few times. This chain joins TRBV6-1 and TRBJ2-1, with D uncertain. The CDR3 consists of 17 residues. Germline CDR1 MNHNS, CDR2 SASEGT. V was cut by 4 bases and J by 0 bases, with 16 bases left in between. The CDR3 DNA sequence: TGTGCCAGCAGTGGCCTCGTCCCCATCTCCTCCTACAATGAGCAGTTCTTC. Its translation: CASSGLVPISSYNEQFF.

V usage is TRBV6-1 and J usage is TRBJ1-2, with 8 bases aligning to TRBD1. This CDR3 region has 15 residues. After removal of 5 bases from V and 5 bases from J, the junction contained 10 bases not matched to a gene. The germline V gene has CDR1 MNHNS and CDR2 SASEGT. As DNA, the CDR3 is TGTGCCAGCAGTCTATCGGACAGGGCAATATATGGCTACACCTTC. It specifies CASSLSDRAIYGYTF.

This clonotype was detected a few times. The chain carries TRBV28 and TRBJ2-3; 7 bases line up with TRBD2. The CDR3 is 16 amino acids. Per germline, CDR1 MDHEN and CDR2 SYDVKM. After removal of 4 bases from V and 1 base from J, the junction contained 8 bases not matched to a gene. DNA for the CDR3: TGTGCCAGCAGTTCGGGGTGGGCGGGGGGCACAGATACGCAGTATTTT. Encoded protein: CASSSGWAGGTDTQYF.

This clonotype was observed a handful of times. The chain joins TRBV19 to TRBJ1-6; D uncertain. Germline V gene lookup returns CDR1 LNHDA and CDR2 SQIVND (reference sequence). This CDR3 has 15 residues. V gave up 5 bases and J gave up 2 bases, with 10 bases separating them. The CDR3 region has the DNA TGTGCCAGTAGTCTGATTAGTACCTATAATTCACCCCTCCACTTT. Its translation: CASSLISTYNSPLHF.

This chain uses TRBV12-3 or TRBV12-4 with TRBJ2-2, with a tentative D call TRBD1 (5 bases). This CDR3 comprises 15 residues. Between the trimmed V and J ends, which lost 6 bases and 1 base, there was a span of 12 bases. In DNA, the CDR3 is TGTGCCAGCAGGGGTGGACAAAGGAACACCGGGGAGCTGTTTTTT. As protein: CASRGGQRNTGELFF.

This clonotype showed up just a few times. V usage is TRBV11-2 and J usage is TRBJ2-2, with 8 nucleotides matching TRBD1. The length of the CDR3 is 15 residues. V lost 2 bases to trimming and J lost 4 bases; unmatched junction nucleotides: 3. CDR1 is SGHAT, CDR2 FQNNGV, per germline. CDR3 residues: CASSLRTGFTGELFF. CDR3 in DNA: TGTGCCAGCAGCTTAAGGACAGGGTTCACCGGGGAGCTGTTTTTT. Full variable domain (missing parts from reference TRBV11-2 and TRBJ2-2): EAGVAQSPRYKIIEKRQSVAFWCNPISGHATLYWYQQILGQGPKLLIQFQNNGVVDDSQLPKDRFSAERLKGVDSTLKIQPAKLEDSAVYLCASSLRTGFTGELFFGEGSRLTVL.

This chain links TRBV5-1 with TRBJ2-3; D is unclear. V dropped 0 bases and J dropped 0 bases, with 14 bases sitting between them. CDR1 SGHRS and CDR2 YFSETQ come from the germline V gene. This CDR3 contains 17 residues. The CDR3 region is CASSLGFAPDSTDTQYF. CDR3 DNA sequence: TGCGCCAGCAGCTTGGGATTCGCCCCGGATAGCACAGATACGCAGTATTTT.

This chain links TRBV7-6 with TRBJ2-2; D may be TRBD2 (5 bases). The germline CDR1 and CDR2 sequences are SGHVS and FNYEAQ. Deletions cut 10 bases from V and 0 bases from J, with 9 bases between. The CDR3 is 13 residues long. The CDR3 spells CAIGLANTGELFF. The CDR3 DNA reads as TGTGCCATCGGACTGGCGAACACCGGGGAGCTGTTTTTT.

This CDR3 reads CASSLTGFYEQYF. The CDR3, as DNA: TGTGCCAGCAGCTTAACAGGGTTCTACGAGCAGTACTTC. This rearrangement joins TRBV7-2 to TRBJ2-7, with D perhaps TRBD1 (6 bases). Per germline, CDR1 SGHTA and CDR2 FQGNSA. This CDR3 spans 13 amino acids. V gave up 2 bases and J gave up 3 bases, with 8 bases separating them.

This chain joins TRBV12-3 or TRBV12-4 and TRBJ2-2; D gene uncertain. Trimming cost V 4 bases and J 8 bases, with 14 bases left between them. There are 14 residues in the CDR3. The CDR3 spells CASSYQSPGGELFF. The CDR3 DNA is TGTGCCAGCAGTTATCAAAGCCCCGGGGGGGAGCTGTTTTTT.

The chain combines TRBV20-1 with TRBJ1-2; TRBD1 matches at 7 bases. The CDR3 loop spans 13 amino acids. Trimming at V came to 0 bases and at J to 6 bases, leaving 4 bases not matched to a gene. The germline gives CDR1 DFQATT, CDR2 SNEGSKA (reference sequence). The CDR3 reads CSARDLGGDGYTF. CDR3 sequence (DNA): TGCAGTGCTAGAGATTTAGGGGGCGATGGCTACACCTTC.

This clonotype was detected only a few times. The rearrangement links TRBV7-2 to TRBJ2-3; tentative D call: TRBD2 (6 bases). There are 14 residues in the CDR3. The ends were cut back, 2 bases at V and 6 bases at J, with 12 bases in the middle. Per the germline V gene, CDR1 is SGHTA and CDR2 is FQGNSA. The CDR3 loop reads CASSLNRDSDTQYF. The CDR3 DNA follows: TGTGCCAGCAGCTTAAACCGGGACTCCGATACGCAGTATTTT.

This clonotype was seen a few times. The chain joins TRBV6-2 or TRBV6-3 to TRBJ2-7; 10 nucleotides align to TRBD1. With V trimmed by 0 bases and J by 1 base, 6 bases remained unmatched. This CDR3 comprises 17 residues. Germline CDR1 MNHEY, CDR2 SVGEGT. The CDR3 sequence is CASSYSKPGQGSYEQYF. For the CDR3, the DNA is TGTGCCAGCAGTTACTCGAAACCGGGACAGGGGTCCTACGAGCAGTACTTC.

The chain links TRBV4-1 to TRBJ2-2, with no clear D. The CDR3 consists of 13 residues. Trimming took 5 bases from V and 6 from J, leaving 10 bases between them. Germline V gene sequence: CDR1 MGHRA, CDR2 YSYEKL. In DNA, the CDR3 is TGCGCCAGCAGCTCCTTAGTCGCCGGGGAGCTGTTTTTT. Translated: CASSSLVAGELFF.

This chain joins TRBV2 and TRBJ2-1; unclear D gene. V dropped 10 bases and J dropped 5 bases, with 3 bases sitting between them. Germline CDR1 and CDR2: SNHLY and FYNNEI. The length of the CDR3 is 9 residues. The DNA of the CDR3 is TGTGCCACCCACAATGAGCAGTTCTTC. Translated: CATHNEQFF.

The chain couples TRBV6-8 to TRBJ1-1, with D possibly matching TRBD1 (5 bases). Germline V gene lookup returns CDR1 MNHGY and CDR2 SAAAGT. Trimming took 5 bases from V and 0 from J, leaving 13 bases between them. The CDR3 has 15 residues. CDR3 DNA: TGTGCCAGCAGTATGTATAGGGGTATGAACACTGAAGCTTTCTTT. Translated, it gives CASSMYRGMNTEAFF.

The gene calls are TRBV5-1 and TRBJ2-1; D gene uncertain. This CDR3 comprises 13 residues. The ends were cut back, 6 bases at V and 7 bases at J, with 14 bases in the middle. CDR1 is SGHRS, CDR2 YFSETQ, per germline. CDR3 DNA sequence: TGCGCCAGCAATGAGGATCCAGCGAATGAGCAGTTCTTC. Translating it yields CASNEDPANEQFF.